This T cell receptor (beta chain) was documented in a study of blood T cell repertoires in COVID-19. Study as a whole: Acute and convalescent COVID-19 specimens originated in the United States, Italy and Spain. T cells, B-cell-depleted T cells, or PBMCs supplied cDNA or gDNA.

Assay used: immunoSEQ multiplex PCR; TCRdb lists only in-frame clones, some missing. The data show some 200,000 clones, around 82% seen once. In this sample, this clone turned up once. Sample: PBMCs or T cells enriched from blood (not recorded which). This clonotype originated in a woman aged 55-75 years with acute COVID-19.

As DNA, the CDR3 is TGTGCCAGCTCCTTGGGACAGAGAGATGAAGCTTTCTTT. It encodes CASSLGQRDEAFF. The J gene is TRBJ1-1, the V gene TRBV18; the match to TRBD1 covers 7 bases. CDR3 length: 13 amino acids. Per germline, CDR1 KGHSH and CDR2 LQKENI. With 6 bases clipped from V and 7 bases from J, the junction kept 8 bases outside the gene matches. Complete variable domain (other parts from reference TRBV18 and TRBJ1-1): NAGVMQNPRHLVRRRGQEARLRCSPMKGHSHVYWYRQLPEEGLKFMVYLQKENIIDESGMPKERFSAEFPKEGPSILRIQQVVRGDSAAYFCASSLGQRDEAFFGQGTRLTVV.